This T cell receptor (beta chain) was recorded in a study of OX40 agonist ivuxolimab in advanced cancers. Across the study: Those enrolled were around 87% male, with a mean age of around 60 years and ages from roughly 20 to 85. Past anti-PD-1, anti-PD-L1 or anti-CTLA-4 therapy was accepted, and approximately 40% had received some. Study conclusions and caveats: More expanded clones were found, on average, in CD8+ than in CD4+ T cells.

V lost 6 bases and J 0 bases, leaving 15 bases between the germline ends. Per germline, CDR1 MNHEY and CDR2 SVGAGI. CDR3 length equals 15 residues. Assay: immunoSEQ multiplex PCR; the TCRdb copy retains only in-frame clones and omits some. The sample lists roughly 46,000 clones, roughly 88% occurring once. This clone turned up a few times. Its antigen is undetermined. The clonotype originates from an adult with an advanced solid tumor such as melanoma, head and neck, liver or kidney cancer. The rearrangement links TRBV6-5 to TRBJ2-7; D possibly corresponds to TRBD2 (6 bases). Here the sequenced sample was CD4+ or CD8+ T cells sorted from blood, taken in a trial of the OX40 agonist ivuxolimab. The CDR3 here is CASSPPGGGSYEQYF. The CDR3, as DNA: TGTGCCAGCAGCCCCCCCGGGGGAGGCTCCTACGAGCAGTACTTC.